This TCR beta chain is drawn from a study of blood T cell repertoires in COVID-19 (dated by TCRdb to between 2020 and 2021). Background on the whole study: Collaborator samples came from the United States, Italy and Spain and covered acute and convalescent phases of COVID-19. The material from the prospective study consisted of cDNA or gDNA derived from T cells, B-cell-depleted T cells, or PBMCs. Deeply sampled blood TCRbeta repertoires from subjects exposed to, actively infected with, or recovered from COVID-19 were included in the dataset. The repertoires were made available in a free public database intended to serve as a resource for research on the immune response to SARS-CoV-2. The samples were drawn from two sources: the first 160 participants of the ongoing ImmuneRACE study, and 1,254 subjects contributed by 6 global collaborators. Nearly every sample came with metadata listing a de-identified subject ID, COVID-19 status, age in years and sex. Where HLA class I and class II types were available, the types were taken from metadata supplied by the sample provider, not from assay-based typing. General findings and caveats noted by the study authors: Clinical and demographic metadata were provided uncurated, with the amount varying by source and participant.

Relative to germline, V is 6 bases shorter and J is 0 bases shorter, with 15 bases between their ends. The CDR1 and CDR2 encoded by the germline V gene (reference sequence) are LGHDT and YNNKEL. The CDR3 spans 16 residues, from the cysteine through the phenylalanine. Only the CDR3 part of the read is kept: 48 bases, read in frame from the first base. The collaborating institutions used their own protocols to collect whole blood in K2EDTA tubes. Collaborator samples were shipped for TCRbeta analysis as frozen whole blood, isolated PBMCs, or DNA extracted from either sample type. Comments on this clone: The specificity of this receptor is unknown. No quality values exist for individual bases; no much larger clone is one base distant.

The immunoSEQ Assay, a bias-controlled multiplex PCR, was used to amplify TCRbeta CDR3 regions from genomic DNA. In the original analysis: Within the assay, amplification of reference gene primers was used to estimate how many nucleated cells each sample contained. To quantify the absolute abundance of each unique TCRbeta CDR3 rearrangement, sequence reads were collapsed and filtered. Productive Simpson clonality was computed per sample as the square root of Simpson's diversity index over productive rearrangements. Sourced from immuneACCESS, this table was stored by TCRdb with only in-frame sequences that have V and J called. A share of the clones is absent; for the studies checked, an unresolved V gene accounts for under half, and the remainder has no known explanation. The V and J calls and the clone size are those of that table, but D and trimming were determined from the DNA. In this sample the table shows approximately 190,000 clones, under 90% of which occur a single time. The ten largest clones take up roughly an eighth of the sample.

This TCR came from a man aged 30 to 39 with active or convalescent COVID-19. Sequencing was done on a sample of peripheral blood. The chain links TRBV3-1 (or the pseudogene TRBV3-2) with TRBJ1-5; the D gene is perhaps TRBD1, on 6 matching bases. The CDR3 has the sequence CASRRTDDYSNQPQHF. The bases are TGTGCCAGCAGGCGGACAGACGATTATAGCAATCAGCCCCAGCATTTT.